A single sample is the source of the 19 T cell receptor beta chains below, sequenced in a study of blood T cell repertoires in COVID-19. The assay was immunoSEQ multiplex PCR, and TCRdb's table has in-frame clones only and misses some. The data show a few hundred thousand clones, with roughly 85% seen just once and roughly 3.4% held by the top ten. The sample consisted of peripheral blood. The source of these receptors is a woman aged 18-29 years with acute or convalescent COVID-19.

The rearrangement links TRBV6-1 to TRBJ1-4, with D tentatively TRBD1 (5 bases). The CDR3 consists of 15 residues. Looked up from germline, CDR1 is MNHNS and CDR2 is SASEGT. V was cut by 3 bases and J by 4 bases, with 12 bases left in between. The CDR3, as DNA: TGTGCCAGCAGTGATCGACAGTCAAGTAATGAAAAACTGTTTTTT. Amino acid sequence: CASSDRQSSNEKLFF.

V is TRBV27 and J is TRBJ1-3; no reliable D call. The length of the CDR3 is 13 residues. V was pared by 6 bases and J by 0 bases, with 6 bases between. CDR1 MNHEY and CDR2 SMNVEV come from the germline V gene (reference sequence). Here the CDR3 reads CASSPISGNTIYF. CDR3 nucleotide sequence: TGTGCCAGCAGCCCAATCTCTGGAAACACCATATATTTT.

The chain employs TRBV29-1 and TRBJ2-1; D is perhaps TRBD1 (6 bases). Germline V gene lookup returns CDR1 SQVTM and CDR2 ANQGSEA. Trimming left V 6 bases short and J 4 bases short, with 13 bases between. CDR3 length: 13 residues. For the CDR3, the DNA is TGCAGCGTGGCAGGGGCAATTTACAATGAGCAGTTCTTC. Translation gives CSVAGAIYNEQFF.

V and J are TRBV5-1 and TRBJ2-2; perhaps TRBD1 as D (5 bases). This CDR3 is 14 amino acids long. The V gene's germline CDR1 is SGHRS and CDR2 YFSETQ. The ends were cut back, 0 bases at V and 4 bases at J, with 7 bases in the middle. For the CDR3, the DNA is TGCGCCAGCAGCTTGGGTCAGGGCACCGGGGAGCTGTTTTTT. Protein sequence: CASSLGQGTGELFF.

V usage is TRBV12-5 and J usage is TRBJ1-5; D remains ambiguous. Deletions cut 1 base from V and 7 bases from J, with 11 bases between. The germline V gene has CDR1 LGHNT and CDR2 FRNRAP. The CDR3 consists of 14 residues. Written as DNA, the CDR3 is TGTGCTAGTGGTTTGGAGGCGGGGATCCAGCCCCAGCATTTT. This sequence encodes CASGLEAGIQPQHF.

CDR3 nucleotides: TGTGCCAGCAGCTTATGGGGACACCAGAATGAAAAACTGTTTTTT. It yields the protein CASSLWGHQNEKLFF. The chain joins TRBV11-2 to TRBJ1-4, with D tentatively TRBD1 (6 bases). The CDR3 is 15 residues long. From germline, CDR1 is SGHAT and CDR2 FQNNGV. Trimming removed 2 bases from V and 5 bases from J, with 12 bases in between.

In DNA, the CDR3 is TGTGCCAGCAGCGGACAGGGTTACGTCCTGACTTTC. Its protein product is CASSGQGYVLTF. This chain links TRBV11-2 with TRBJ2-6; the match to TRBD1 covers 8 bases. Per germline, CDR1 SGHAT and CDR2 FQNNGV. The J segment lost 11 bases and the V segment lost 5 bases, leaving 2 bases of the junction unmatched. The CDR3 consists of 12 residues. The full variable domain, completed using reference TRBV11-2 and TRBJ2-6, is EAGVAQSPRYKIIEKRQSVAFWCNPISGHATLYWYQQILGQGPKLLIQFQNNGVVDDSQLPKDRFSAERLKGVDSTLKIQPAKLEDSAVYLCASSGQGYVLTFGAGSRLTVL.

This clone has only one observation. This chain uses TRBV6-6 with TRBJ2-5; 12 nucleotides agree with TRBD2. V shed 4 bases and J 3 bases; nucleotides not matched to a gene: 3. The CDR3 length is 15 residues. In germline, CDR1 is MNHNY, CDR2 SVGAGI (reference sequence). This chain's CDR3 is CASSFWTSGEETQYF. CDR3 in DNA: TGTGCCAGCAGTTTTTGGACTAGCGGGGAAGAGACCCAGTACTTC.

The DNA of the CDR3 is TGTGCCAGCAGCGCTAGGACAGCCTACGAGCAGTACTTC. Amino acid sequence: CASSARTAYEQYF. J is TRBJ2-7 and V is TRBV6-5, with D perhaps TRBD1 (6 bases). This CDR3 comprises 13 residues. Per the germline V gene, CDR1 is MNHEY and CDR2 is SVGAGI. V lost 6 bases and J lost 2, with 11 bases in between.

The chain employs TRBV27 and TRBJ1-2; TRBD1 agrees at 11 bases. The CDR3 spans 16 residues. Unmatched junction bases numbered 10, after V lost 2 bases and J lost 8 bases. Germline V gene data show CDR1 as MNHEY and CDR2 as SMNVEV (reference sequence). The CDR3 DNA reads TGTGCCAGCAGTTTAAGCTCGGGACAGGGGGTGGGCGGCTACACCTTC. Amino acids: CASSLSSGQGVGGYTF.

The chain has TRBV27 and TRBJ2-2; 7 positions match TRBD2. V was clipped by 3 bases and J by 2 bases; unmatched bases: 3. The CDR3 has 15 residues. In germline, CDR1 is MNHEY, CDR2 SMNVEV (reference sequence). This CDR3 is CASSFSGTNTGELFF. CDR3 coding DNA: TGTGCCAGCAGTTTCAGCGGGACTAACACCGGGGAGCTGTTTTTT.

CDR3 nucleotides: TGTGCCACCAGCAGGGACAGTAACTATGGCTACACCTTC. Its protein is CATSRDSNYGYTF. This sequence joins TRBV15 and TRBJ1-2, with TRBD1 as a possible D gene (6 bases). There are 13 residues in the CDR3. Trimming pared 3 bases from V and 1 base from J, leaving 6 bases between. Germline V lookup: CDR1 LNHNV, CDR2 YYDKDF (reference sequence). The entire variable domain, with the rest obtained from reference TRBV15 and TRBJ1-2, is as follows: DAMVIQNPRYQVTQFGKPVTLSCSQTLNHNVMYWYQQKSSQAPKLLFHYYDKDFNNEADTPDNFQSRRPNTSFCFLDIRSPGLGDTAMYLCATSRDSNYGYTFGSGTRLTVV.

The chain has TRBV11-2 and TRBJ2-1; D might be TRBD1 (5 bases). V lost 1 base and J 0 bases, leaving 7 bases between the germline ends. CDR1 is SGHAT and CDR2 is FQNNGV in the germline V gene. The CDR3 totals 15 residues. CDR3 protein: CASSLGDSSYNEQFF. The CDR3 bases are TGTGCCAGCAGCTTAGGAGACAGCTCCTACAATGAGCAGTTCTTC.

The chain carries TRBV27 and TRBJ2-3; 7 bases line up with TRBD1. The germline V gene has CDR1 MNHEY and CDR2 SMNVEV (reference sequence). Germline trimming cut 5 bases from V and 3 bases from J; bases unmatched to any gene: 2. The CDR3 runs 13 residues. The CDR3 spells CASSRQGTDTQYF. The CDR3 DNA is TGTGCCAGCAGTCGACAGGGTACAGATACGCAGTATTTT.

The rearrangement uses TRBV9 and TRBJ2-7; D remains unclear. Germline CDR1 is SGDLS and CDR2 is YYNGEE. Trimming took 0 bases from V and 5 from J, leaving 9 bases between them. CDR3 length: 13 residues. The CDR3 region has the DNA TGTGCCAGCAGCGTAGGTTTCGTAAACGAGCAGTACTTC. This codes for CASSVGFVNEQYF.

This clone occurred a few times. The gene calls are TRBV5-6 and TRBJ2-1; TRBD2 matches at 10 bases. The CDR3 is 15 amino acids. Germline V gene lookup returns CDR1 SGHDT and CDR2 YYEEEE. V gave up 3 bases and J gave up 3 bases; unmatched junction bases: 3. CDR3: CASSYLAGDYNEQFF. Written as DNA, the CDR3 is TGTGCCAGCAGCTATCTAGCGGGAGACTACAATGAGCAGTTCTTC.

This clone was seen only once. The genes are TRBV14 and TRBJ1-2; D gene uncertain. V lost 0 bases and J lost 4, with 12 bases in between. Germline values: CDR1 SGHDN, CDR2 FVKESK. There are 15 residues in the CDR3. CDR3 nucleotides: TGTGCCAGCAGCCAAGATCTACGCGGTGGCTATGGCTACACCTTC. This gives the protein CASSQDLRGGYGYTF.

This clone occurred once. The genes are TRBV10-2 and TRBJ1-1; no firm D call. The length of the CDR3 is 15 residues. The V gene lost 5 bases and the J gene lost 1 base, with 14 bases spanning the gap. CDR1 is WSHSY, CDR2 SAAADI, per germline. CDR3 amino acids: CASSSAWAGNTEAFF. CDR3 nucleotide sequence: TGCGCCAGCAGTTCGGCCTGGGCCGGGAACACTGAAGCTTTCTTT.

V gene TRBV5-1 combines with J gene TRBJ2-4, with 10 bases identical to TRBD2. Germline CDR1 and CDR2: SGHRS and YFSETQ. The V segment lost 4 bases and the J segment 3 bases; nucleotides outside the gene matches: 4. This CDR3 comprises 15 residues. Here the CDR3 reads CASSLLAGDKNIQYF. Written as DNA, the CDR3 is TGCGCCAGCAGCCTTCTAGCGGGGGACAAAAACATTCAGTACTTC. The entire variable domain, with the rest obtained from reference TRBV5-1 and TRBJ2-4, is as follows: KAGVTQTPRYLIKTRGQQVTLSCSPISGHRSVSWYQQTPGQGLQFLFEYFSETQRNKGNFPGRFSGRQFSNSRSEMNVSTLELGDSALYLCASSLLAGDKNIQYFGAGTRLSVL.